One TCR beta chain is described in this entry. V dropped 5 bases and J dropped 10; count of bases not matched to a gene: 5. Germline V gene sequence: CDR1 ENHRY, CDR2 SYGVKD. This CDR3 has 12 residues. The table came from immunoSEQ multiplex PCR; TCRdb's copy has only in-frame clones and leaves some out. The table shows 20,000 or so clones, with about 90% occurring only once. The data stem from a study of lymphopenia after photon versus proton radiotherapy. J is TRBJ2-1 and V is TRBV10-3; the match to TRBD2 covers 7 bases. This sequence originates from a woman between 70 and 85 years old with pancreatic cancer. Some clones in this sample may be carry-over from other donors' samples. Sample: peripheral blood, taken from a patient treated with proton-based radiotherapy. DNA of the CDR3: TGTGCCATCAGTCCCGGGACTAACGAGCAGTTCTTC. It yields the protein CAISPGTNEQFF.